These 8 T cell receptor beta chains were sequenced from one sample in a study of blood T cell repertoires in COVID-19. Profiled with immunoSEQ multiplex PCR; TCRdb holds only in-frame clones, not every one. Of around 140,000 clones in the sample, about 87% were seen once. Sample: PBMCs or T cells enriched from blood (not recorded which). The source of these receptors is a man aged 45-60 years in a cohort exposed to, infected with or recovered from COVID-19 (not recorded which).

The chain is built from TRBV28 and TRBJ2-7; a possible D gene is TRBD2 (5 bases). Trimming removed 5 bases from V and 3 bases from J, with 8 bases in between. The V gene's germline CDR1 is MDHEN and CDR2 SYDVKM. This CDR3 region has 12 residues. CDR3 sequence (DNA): TGTGCCAGCAGTCTCGGGGTCTACGAGCAGTACTTC. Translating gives CASSLGVYEQYF.

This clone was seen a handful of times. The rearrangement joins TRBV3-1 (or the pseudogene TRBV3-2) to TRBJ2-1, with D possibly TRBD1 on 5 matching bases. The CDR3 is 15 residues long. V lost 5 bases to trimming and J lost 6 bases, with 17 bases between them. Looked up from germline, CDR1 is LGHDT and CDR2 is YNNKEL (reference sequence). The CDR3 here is CASSKWGLGANEQFF. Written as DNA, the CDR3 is TGTGCCAGCAGCAAGTGGGGCCTAGGGGCCAATGAGCAGTTCTTC.

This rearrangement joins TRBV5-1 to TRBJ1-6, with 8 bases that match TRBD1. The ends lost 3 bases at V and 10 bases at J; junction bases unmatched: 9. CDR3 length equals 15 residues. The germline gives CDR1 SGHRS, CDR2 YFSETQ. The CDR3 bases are TGCGCCAGCAGCTGGGAGCAGGGGGCAGGCTCACCCCTCCACTTT. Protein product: CASSWEQGAGSPLHF.

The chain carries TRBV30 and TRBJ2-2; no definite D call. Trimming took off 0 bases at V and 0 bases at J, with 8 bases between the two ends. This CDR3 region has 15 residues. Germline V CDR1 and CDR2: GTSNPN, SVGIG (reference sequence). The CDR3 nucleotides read TGTGCCTGGAGTGTAGGCAGGACGAACACCGGGGAGCTGTTTTTT. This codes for CAWSVGRTNTGELFF.

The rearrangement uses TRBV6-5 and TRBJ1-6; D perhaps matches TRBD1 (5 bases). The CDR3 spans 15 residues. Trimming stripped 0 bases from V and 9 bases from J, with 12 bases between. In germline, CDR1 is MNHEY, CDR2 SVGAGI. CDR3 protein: CASSYSGTNSSPLHF. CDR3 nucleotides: TGTGCCAGCAGTTACTCGGGGACTAACAGTTCACCCCTCCACTTT.

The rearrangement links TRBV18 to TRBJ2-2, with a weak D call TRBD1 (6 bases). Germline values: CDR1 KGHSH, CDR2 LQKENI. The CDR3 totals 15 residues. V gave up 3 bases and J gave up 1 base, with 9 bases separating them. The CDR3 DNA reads TGTGCCAGCTCACCGCGGACAGTGAACACCGGGGAGCTGTTTTTT. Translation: CASSPRTVNTGELFF.

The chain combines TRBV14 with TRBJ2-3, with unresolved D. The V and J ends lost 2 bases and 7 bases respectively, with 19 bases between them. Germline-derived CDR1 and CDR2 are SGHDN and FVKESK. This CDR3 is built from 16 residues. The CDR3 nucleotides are TGTGCCAGCAGCCAAAGAGGAGCCCCCGGTGTGTATACGCAGTATTTT. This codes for CASSQRGAPGVYTQYF.

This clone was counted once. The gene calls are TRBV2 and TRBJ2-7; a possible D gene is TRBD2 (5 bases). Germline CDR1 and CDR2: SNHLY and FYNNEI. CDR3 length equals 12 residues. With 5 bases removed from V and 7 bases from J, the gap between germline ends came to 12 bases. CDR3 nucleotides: TGTGCCAGCAGTTACTCGGGGTGGGAGCAGTACTTC. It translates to CASSYSGWEQYF.